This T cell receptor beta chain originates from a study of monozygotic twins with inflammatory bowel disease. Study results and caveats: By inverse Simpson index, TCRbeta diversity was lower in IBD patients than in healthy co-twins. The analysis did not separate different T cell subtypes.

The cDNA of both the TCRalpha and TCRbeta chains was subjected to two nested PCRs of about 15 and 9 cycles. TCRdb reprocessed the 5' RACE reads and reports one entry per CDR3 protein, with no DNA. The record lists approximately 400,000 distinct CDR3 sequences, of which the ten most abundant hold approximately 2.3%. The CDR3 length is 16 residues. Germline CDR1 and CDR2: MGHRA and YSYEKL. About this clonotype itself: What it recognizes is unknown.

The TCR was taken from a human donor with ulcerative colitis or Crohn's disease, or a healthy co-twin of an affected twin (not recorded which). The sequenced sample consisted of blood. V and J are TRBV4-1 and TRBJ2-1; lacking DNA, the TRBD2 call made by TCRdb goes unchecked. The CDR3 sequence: CASSQLGLPKYNEQFF.